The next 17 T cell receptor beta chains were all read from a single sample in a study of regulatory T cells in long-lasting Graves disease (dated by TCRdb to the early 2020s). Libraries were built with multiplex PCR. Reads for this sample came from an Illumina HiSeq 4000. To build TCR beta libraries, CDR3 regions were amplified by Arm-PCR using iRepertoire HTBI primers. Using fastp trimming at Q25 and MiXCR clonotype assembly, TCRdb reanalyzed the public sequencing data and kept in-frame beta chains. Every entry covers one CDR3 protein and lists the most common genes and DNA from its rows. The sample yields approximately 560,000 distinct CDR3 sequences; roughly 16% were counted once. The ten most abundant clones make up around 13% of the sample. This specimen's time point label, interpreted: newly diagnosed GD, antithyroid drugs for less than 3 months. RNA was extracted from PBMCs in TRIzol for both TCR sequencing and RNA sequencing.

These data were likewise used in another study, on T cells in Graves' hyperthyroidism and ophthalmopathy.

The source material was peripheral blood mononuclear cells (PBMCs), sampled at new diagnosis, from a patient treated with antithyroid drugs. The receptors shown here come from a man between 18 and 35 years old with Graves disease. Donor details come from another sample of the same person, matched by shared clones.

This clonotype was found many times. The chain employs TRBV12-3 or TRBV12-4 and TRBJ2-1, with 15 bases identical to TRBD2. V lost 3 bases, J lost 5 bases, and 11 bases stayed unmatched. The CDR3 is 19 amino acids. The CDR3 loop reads CASSFRSVGLAGGHNEQFF. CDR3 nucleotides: TGTGCCAGCAGTTTCCGTTCGGTGGGACTAGCGGGAGGTCACAATGAGCAGTTCTTC.

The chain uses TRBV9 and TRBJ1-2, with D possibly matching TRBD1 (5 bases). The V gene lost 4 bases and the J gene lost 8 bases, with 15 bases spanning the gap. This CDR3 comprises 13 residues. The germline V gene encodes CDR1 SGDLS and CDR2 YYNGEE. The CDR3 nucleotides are TGTGCCAGCAGCCCGCCGGGGGATCACGGCTACACCTTC. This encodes CASSPPGDHGYTF.

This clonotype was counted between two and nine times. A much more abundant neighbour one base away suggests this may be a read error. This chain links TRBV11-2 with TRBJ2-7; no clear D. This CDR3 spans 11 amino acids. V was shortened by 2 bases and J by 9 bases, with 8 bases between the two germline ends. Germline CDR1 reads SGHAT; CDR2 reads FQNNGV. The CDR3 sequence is CASSLFLGQYF. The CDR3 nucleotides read TGTGCCAGCAGCTTATTTCTTGGGCAGTACTTC.

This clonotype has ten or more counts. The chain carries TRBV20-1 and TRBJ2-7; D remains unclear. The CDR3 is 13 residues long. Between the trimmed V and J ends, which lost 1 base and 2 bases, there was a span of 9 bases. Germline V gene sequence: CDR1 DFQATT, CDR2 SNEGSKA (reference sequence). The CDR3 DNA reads TGCAGTGCTAGAGTACCACAGACCTACGAGCAGTACTTC. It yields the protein CSARVPQTYEQYF.

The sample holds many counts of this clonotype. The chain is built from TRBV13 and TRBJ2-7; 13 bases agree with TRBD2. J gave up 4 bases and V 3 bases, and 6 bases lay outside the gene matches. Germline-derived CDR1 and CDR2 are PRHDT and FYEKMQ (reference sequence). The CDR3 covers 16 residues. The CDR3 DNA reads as TGTGCCAGCAGCTTCTCCGGGACTAGCGGGGTGTACGAGCAGTACTTC. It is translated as CASSFSGTSGVYEQYF.

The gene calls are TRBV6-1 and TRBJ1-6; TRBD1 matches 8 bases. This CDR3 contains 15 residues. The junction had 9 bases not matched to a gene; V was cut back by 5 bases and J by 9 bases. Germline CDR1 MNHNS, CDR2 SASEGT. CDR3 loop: CASSRRPDRGSPLHF. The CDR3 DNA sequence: TGTGCCAGCAGTCGACGACCCGACAGGGGTTCACCCCTCCACTTT.

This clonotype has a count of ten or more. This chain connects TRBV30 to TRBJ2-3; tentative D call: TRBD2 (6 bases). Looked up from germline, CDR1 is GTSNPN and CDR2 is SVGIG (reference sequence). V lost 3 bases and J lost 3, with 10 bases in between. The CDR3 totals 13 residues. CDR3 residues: CAWRRAGTDTQYF. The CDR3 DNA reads TGTGCCTGGAGGCGAGCGGGTACAGATACGCAGTATTTT.

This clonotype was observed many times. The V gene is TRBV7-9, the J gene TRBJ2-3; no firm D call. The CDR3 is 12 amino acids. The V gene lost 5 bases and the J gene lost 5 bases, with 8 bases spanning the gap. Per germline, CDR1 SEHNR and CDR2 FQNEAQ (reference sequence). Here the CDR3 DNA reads TGTGCCAGCAGCGCGACCTTAGATACGCAGTATTTT. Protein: CASSATLDTQYF.

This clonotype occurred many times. CDR3 protein: CASSFPGQGAHEQYF. The CDR3 DNA reads as TGTGCCAGCAGTTTCCCAGGACAGGGGGCCCACGAGCAGTACTTC. This rearrangement joins TRBV28 to TRBJ2-7; 11 bases fit TRBD1. CDR1 MDHEN and CDR2 SYDVKM come from the germline V gene. There are 15 residues in the CDR3. V lost 3 bases, J lost 5 bases, and 6 bases stayed unmatched.

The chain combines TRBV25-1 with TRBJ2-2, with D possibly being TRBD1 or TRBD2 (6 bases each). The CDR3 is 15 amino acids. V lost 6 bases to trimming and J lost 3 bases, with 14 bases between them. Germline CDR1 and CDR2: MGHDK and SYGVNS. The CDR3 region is CASRRGGIDTGELFF. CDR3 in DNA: TGTGCCAGCAGGAGAGGGGGGATCGACACCGGGGAGCTGTTTTTT.

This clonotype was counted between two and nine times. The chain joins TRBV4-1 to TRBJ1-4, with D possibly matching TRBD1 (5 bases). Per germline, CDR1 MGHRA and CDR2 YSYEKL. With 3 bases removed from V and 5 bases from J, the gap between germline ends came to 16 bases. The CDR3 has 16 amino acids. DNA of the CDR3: TGCGCCAGCAGCCAGCATCCGGGGACGGTGAATGAAAAACTGTTTTTT. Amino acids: CASSQHPGTVNEKLFF.

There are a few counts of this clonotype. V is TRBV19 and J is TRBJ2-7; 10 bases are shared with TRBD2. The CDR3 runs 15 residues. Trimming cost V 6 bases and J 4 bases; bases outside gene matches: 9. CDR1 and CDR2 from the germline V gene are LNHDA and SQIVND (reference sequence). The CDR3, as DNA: TGTGCCAGTAGCGGTGCTAGCGGGAGTAGGTACGAGCAGTACTTC. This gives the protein CASSGASGSRYEQYF.

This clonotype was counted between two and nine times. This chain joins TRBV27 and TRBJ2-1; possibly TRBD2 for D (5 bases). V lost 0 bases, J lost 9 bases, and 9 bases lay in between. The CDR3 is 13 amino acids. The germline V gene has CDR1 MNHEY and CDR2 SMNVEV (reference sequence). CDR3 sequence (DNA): TGTGCCAGCAGTTTATCTAGCGTAGGTGAGCAGTTCTTC. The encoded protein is CASSLSSVGEQFF.

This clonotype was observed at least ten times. The CDR3 loop is CSATGQGSTGELFF. As DNA, the CDR3 is TGCAGTGCTACGGGACAGGGGAGCACCGGGGAGCTGTTTTTT. V usage is TRBV20-1 and J usage is TRBJ2-2, with 10 bases that match TRBD1. The CDR3 consists of 14 residues. V was pared by 4 bases and J by 4 bases, with 3 bases of the junction left unmatched. Germline V gene sequence: CDR1 DFQATT, CDR2 SNEGSKA (reference sequence).

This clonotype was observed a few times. This chain's CDR3 is CASSNFNMNTEAFF. DNA for the CDR3: TGTGCCAGCAGTAACTTTAATATGAACACTGAAGCTTTCTTT. The V gene is TRBV28, the J gene TRBJ1-1; D uncertain. Germline loops: CDR1 MDHEN, CDR2 SYDVKM. V lost 5 bases, J lost 0 bases, and 10 bases lay in between. The CDR3 runs to 14 residues. The whole variable domain, remainder taken from reference TRBV28 and TRBJ1-1, is DVKVTQSSRYLVKRTGEKVFLECVQDMDHENMFWYRQDPGLGLRLIYFSYDVKMKEKGDIPEGYSVSREKKERFSLILESASTNQTSMYLCASSNFNMNTEAFFGQGTRLTVV.

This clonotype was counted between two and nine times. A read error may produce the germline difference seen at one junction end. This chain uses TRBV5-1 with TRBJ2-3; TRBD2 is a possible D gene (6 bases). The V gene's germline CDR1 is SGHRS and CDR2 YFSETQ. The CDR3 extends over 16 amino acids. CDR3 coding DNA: TGCGCCGGCAGCTTGGGAGTTGCGGGACTCACAGATACGCAGTATTTT. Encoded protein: CAGSLGVAGLTDTQYF. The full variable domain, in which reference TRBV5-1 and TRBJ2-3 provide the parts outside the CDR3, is KAGVTQTPRYLIKTRGQQVTLSCSPISGHRSVSWYQQTPGQGLQFLFEYFSETQRNKGNFPGRFSGRQFSNSRSEMNVSTLELGDSALYLCAGSLGVAGLTDTQYFGPGTRLTVL.

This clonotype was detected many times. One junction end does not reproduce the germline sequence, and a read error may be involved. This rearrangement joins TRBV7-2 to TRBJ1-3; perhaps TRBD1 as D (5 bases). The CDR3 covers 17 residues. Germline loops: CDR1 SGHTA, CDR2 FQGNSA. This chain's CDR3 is CASSIPGGLGSGNTIYF. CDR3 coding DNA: TGTGCCAGCAGCATACCGGGGGGGTTGGGGTCTGGAAACACCATATACTTT.